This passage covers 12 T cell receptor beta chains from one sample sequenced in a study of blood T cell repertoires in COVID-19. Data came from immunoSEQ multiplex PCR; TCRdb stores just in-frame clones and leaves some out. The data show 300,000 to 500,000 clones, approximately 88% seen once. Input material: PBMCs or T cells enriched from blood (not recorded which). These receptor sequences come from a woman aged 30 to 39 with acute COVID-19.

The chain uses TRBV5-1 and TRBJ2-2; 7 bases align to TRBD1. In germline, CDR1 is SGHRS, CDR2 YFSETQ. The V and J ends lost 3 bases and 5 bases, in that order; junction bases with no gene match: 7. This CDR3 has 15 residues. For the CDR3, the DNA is TGCGCCAGCAGCTACTCCGGGACAGCAACCGGGGAGCTGTTTTTT. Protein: CASSYSGTATGELFF. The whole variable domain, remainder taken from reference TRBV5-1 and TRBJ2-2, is KAGVTQTPRYLIKTRGQQVTLSCSPISGHRSVSWYQQTPGQGLQFLFEYFSETQRNKGNFPGRFSGRQFSNSRSEMNVSTLELGDSALYLCASSYSGTATGELFFGEGSRLTVL.

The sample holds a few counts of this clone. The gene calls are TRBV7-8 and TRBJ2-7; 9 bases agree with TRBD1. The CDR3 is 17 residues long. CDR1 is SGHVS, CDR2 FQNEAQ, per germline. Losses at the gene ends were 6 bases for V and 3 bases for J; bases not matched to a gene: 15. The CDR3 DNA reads TGTGCCAGCAGTCGTACCCTACCGGGACAGGGTATCTACGAGCAGTACTTC. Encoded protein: CASSRTLPGQGIYEQYF.

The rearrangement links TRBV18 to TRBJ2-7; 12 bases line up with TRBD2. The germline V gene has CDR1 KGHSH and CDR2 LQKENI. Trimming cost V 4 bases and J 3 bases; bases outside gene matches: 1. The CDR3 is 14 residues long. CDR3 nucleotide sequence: TGTGCCAGCTCACGACTAGCGGGGGACTACGAGCAGTACTTC. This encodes CASSRLAGDYEQYF.

CDR3: CASSNRELYPGTQYF. Written as DNA, the CDR3 is TGTGCCAGTAGCAACAGGGAGTTATATCCGGGGACCCAGTACTTC. The rearrangement uses TRBV19 and TRBJ2-5; a possible D gene is TRBD1 (6 bases). CDR3 length: 15 residues. Germline CDR1 LNHDA, CDR2 SQIVND (reference sequence). Trimming left V 6 bases short and J 7 bases short, with 21 bases between.

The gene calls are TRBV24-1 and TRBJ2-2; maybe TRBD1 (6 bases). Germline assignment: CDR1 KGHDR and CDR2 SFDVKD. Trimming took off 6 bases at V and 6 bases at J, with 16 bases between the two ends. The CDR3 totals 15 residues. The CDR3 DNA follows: TGTGCCACCAGTTCGTTATACACAGGGTCCGGGGAGCTGTTTTTT. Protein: CATSSLYTGSGELFF.

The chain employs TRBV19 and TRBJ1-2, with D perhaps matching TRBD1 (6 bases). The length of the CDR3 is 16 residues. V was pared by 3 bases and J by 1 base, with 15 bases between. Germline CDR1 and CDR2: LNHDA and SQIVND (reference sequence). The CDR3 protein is CASSIVRGIGNYGYTF. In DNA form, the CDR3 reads TGTGCCAGTAGTATCGTTAGGGGGATCGGTAACTATGGCTACACCTTC.

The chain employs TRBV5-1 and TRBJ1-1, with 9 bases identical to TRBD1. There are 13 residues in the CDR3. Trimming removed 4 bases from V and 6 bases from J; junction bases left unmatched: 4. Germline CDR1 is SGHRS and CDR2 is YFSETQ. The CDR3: CASSSTGGSEAFF. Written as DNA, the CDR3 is TGCGCCAGCAGCAGTACAGGGGGCTCTGAAGCTTTCTTT.

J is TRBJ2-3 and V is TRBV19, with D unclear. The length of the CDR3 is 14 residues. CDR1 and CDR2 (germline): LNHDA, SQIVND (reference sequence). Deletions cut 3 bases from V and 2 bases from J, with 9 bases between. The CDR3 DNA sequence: TGTGCCAGTAGTATCTACAGCCCCACAGATACGCAGTATTTT. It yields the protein CASSIYSPTDTQYF. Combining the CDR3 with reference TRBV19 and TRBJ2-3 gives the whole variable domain DGGITQSPKYLFRKEGQNVTLSCEQNLNHDAMYWYRQDPGQGLRLIYYSQIVNDFQKGDIAEGYSVSREKKESFPLTVTSAQKNPTAFYLCASSIYSPTDTQYFGPGTRLTVL.

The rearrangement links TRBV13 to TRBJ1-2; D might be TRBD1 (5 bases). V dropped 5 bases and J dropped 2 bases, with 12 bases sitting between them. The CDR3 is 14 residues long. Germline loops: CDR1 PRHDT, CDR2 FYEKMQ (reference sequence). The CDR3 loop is CASSPGSLNYGYTF. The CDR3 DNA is TGTGCCAGCAGCCCAGGGTCCCTCAACTATGGCTACACCTTC.

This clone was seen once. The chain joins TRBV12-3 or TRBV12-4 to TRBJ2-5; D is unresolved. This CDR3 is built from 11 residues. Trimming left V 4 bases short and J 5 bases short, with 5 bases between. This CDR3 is CASSYGETQYF. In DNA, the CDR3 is TGTGCCAGCAGTTACGGGGAGACCCAGTACTTC.

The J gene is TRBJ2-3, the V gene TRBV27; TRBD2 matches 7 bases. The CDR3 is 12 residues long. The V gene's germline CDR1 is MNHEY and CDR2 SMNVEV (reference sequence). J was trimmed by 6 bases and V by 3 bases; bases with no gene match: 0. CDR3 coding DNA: TGTGCCAGCAGTTTGGGGGGGGATACGCAGTATTTT. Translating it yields CASSLGGDTQYF.

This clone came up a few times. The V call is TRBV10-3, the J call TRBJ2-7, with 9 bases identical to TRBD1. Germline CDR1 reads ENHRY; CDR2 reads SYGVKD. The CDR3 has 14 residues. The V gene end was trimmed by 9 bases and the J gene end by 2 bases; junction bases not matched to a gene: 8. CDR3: CAITPGQGPYEQYF. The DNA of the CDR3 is TGTGCCATTACTCCGGGACAGGGACCCTACGAGCAGTACTTC.